This T cell receptor (beta chain) was sequenced for a study of type 1 regulatory T cells. The germline V gene has CDR1 SQVTM and CDR2 ANQGSEA. This CDR3 has 14 amino acids. V lost 6 bases and J lost 1, with 12 bases in between. This clonotype was observed a few times. Its antigen is not known. Study-wide results and caveats: Tr1 cells had a more restricted TCR repertoire than non-Tr1 cells.

TCRdb re-called the reads with MiXCR, one entry per CDR3 protein. The sample has 60,000 to 70,000 distinct CDR3 sequences, roughly half seen once. The receptor was isolated from a human donor in good health. Sequenced input: cultured non-Tr1 T cells, either the whole culture or a sorted T cell fraction (not recorded which). V is TRBV29-1 and J is TRBJ2-2, with a possible D match to TRBD1 (5 bases). CDR3 DNA: TGCAGCGTCAAGACAGACCAGAACACCGGGGAGCTGTTTTTT. This encodes CSVKTDQNTGELFF.